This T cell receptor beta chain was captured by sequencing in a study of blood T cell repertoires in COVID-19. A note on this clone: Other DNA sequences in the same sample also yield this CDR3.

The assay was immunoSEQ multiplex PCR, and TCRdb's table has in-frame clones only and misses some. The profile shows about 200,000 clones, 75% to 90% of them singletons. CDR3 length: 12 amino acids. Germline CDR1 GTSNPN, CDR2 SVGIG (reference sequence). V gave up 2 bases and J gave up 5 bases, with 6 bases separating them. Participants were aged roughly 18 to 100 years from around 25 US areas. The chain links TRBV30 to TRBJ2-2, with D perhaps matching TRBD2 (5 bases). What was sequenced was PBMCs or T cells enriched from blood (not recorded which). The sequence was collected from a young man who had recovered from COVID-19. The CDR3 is CAWSRRTGELFF. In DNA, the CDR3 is TGTGCCTGGAGTAGGAGGACCGGGGAGCTGTTTTTT.